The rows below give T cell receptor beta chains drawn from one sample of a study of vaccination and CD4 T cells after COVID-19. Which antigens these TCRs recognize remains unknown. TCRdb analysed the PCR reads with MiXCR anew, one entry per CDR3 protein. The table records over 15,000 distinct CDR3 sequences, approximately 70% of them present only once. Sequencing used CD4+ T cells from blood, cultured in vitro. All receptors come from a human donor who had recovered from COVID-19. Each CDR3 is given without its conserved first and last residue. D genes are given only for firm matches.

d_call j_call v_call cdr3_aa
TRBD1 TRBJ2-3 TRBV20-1 SARKAGQGFTDTQY
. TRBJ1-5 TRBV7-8 ASSPLRGINQPQH
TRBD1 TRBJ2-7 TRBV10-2 ASSEYRQGWQY
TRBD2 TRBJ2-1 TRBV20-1 SATGGLAVHNEQF
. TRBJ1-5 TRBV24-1 ATSGGGNQPQH
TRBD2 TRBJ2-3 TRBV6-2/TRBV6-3 ASTASGRTDTQY
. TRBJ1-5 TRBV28 ASSGHQPQH
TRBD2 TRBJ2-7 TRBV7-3 ASSIRGGTSIHEQY
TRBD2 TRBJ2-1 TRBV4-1 ASSQNPLAGVVSEQF
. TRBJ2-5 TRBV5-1 ASSFQGIQETQY
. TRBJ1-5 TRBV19 ASSRTAYSNQPQH
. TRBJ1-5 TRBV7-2 ASSLAAREIGQPQH
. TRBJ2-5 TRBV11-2 ASSLGILMYQETQY
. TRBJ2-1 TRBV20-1 SAIVPGYNEQF
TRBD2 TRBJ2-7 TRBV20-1 SAGKGSGRAEQY
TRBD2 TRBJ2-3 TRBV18 ASSLGLAGEADTQY
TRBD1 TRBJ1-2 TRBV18 ASSPGQGNGYT
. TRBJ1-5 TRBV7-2 ASSLITAGNQPQH
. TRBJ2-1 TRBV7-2 ASSLQGREQF
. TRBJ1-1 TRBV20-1 SARGRGRAEAF
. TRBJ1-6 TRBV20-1 SAQAAPYSPLH
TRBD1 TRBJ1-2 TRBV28 ASSGRYRGRDKGGYT
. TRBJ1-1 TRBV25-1 ASSEVRNTEAF
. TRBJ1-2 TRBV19 ASSASGNFIGGYT
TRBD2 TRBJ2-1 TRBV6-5 ASSSGLARGNEQF
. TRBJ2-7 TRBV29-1 SVEERVDEQY
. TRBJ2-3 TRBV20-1 SARDLAPGTQY
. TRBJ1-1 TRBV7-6 ASSFGGGGTEAF
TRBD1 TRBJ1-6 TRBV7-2 ASMGPRGRSPLH
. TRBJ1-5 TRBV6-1 ASSLSRNQPQH
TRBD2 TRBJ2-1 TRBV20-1 SAREATSGRLREQF
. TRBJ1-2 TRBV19 ASRRTGLGNYGYT
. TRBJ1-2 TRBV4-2 ASSQHNGWAGYT
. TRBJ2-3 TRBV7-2 ASSPRHGTQY
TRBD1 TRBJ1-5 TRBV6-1 ASRRGTGSQPQH
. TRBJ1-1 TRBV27 ASSFGQINTEAF
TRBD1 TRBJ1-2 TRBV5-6 ASSLVSRGRFYGYT
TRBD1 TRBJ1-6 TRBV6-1 ASSRTGPNSPLH
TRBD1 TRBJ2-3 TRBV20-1 SAPGGEARNTQY